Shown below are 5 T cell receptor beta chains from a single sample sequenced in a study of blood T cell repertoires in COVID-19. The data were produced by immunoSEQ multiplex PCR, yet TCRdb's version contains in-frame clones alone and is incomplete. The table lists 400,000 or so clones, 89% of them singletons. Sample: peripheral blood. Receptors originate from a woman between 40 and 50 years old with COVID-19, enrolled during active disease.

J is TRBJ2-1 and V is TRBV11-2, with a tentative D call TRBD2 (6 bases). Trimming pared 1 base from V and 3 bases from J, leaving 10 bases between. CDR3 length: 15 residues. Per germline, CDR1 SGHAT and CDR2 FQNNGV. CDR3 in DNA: TGTGCCAGCAGCTTAGCCCTAGCGAACTACAATGAGCAGTTCTTC. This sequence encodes CASSLALANYNEQFF.

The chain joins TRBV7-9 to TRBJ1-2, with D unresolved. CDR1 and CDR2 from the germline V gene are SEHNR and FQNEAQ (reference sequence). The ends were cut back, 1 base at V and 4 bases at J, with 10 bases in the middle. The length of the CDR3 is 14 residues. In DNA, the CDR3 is TGTGCCAGCAGCTTAGACGCAGGATCCTATGGCTACACCTTC. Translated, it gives CASSLDAGSYGYTF.

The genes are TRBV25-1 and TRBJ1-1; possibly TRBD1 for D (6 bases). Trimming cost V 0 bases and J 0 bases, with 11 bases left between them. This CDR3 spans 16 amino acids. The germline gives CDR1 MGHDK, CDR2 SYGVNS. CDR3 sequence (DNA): TGTGCCAGCAGTGAATACGGGGGGGGCATGAACACTGAAGCTTTCTTT. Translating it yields CASSEYGGGMNTEAFF.

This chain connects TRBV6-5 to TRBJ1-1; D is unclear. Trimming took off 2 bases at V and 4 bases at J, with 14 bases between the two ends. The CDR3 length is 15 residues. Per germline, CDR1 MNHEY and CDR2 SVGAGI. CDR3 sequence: CASSYSRVPGTEAFF. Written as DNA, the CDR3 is TGTGCCAGCAGTTACAGCCGGGTTCCGGGCACTGAAGCTTTCTTT.

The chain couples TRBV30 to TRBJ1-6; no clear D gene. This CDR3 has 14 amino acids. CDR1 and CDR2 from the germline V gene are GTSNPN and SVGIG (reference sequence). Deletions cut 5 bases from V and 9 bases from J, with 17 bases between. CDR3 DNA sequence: TGTGCCTGGTCTTCCGCGCGGGAGATTTCACCCCTCCACTTT. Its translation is CAWSSAREISPLHF.